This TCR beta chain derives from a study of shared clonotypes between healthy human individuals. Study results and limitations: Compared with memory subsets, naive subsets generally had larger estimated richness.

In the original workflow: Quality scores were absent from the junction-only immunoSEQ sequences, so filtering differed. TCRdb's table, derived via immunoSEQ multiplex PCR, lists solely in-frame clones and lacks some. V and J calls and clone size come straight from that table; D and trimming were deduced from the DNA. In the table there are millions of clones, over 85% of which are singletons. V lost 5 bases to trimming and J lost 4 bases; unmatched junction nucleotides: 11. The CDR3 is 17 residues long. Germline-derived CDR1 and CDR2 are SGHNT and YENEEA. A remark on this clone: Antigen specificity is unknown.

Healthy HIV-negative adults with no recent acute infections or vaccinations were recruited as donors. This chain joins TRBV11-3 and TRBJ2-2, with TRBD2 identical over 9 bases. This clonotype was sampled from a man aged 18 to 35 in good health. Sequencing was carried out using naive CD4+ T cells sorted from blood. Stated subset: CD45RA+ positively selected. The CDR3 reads CASSPGGGRVSTGELFF. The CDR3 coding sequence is TGTGCCAGCAGCCCAGGAGGCGGGAGGGTGTCCACCGGGGAGCTGTTTTTT.